This TCR beta chain derives from a study of T cell changes during pregnancy in multiple sclerosis. The CDR3 covers 14 residues. CDR1 GTSNPN and CDR2 SVGIG come from the germline V gene (reference sequence). The J segment lost 8 bases and the V segment lost 1 base, leaving 6 bases of the junction unmatched. Measured with immunoSEQ multiplex PCR; TCRdb has only the in-frame clones, and not every one. The sample yields 40,000 or so clones, 80% to 95% seen once. The chain has TRBV30 and TRBJ2-1; 9 bases match TRBD1. The source material was CD4+ T cells from peripheral blood mononuclear cells, sampled in the third trimester of pregnancy. This TCR came from a female donor with multiple sclerosis, enrolled in a pregnancy study. CDR3 amino acids: CAWSGDRGIDEQFF. Here the CDR3 DNA reads TGTGCCTGGAGTGGAGACAGGGGGATTGATGAGCAGTTCTTC.